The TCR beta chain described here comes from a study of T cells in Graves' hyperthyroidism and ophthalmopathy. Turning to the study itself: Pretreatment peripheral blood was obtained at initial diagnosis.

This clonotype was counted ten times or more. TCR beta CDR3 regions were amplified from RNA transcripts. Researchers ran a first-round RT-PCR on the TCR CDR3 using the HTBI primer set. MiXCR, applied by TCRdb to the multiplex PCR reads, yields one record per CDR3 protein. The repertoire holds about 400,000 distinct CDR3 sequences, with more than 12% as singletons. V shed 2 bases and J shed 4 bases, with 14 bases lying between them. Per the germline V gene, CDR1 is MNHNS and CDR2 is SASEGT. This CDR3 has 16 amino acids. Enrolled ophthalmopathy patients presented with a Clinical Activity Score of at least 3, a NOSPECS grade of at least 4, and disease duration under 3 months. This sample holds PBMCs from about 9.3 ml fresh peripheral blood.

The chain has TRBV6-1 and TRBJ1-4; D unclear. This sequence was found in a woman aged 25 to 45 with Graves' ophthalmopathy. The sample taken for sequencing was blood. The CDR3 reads CASSEYPPTFNEKLFF. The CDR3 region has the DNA TGTGCCAGCAGTGAATACCCCCCGACCTTTAATGAAAAACTGTTTTTT.